Shown below are 11 T cell receptor beta chains from a single sample sequenced in a study of T-cell memory formation after mild COVID-19. MiXCR, run by TCRdb on the 5' RACE reads, gives a single entry per CDR3 protein. Among about 84,000 distinct CDR3 sequences listed, over 11% were seen once. Sequencing was done on a sample of PBMCs or a T cell subset sorted from them (not recorded which). The source of these receptors is an adult woman who had mild COVID-19 (a few samples of this study predate the infection). Cell type and time point are not known.

This clonotype was found a few times. As DNA, the CDR3 is TGTGCCAGCAGTGAAGGCCAGGGAAGGCAGCCCCAGCATTTT. As protein: CASSEGQGRQPQHF. The chain joins TRBV25-1 to TRBJ1-5; D might be TRBD1 (5 bases). Germline CDR1 and CDR2: MGHDK and SYGVNS. Trimming took off 2 bases at V and 7 bases at J, with 12 bases between the two ends. The CDR3 runs 14 residues.

The genes are TRBV15 and TRBJ2-7, with 9 bases fitting TRBD1. Losses at the gene ends were 9 bases for V and 5 bases for J; bases not matched to a gene: 5. Germline V lookup: CDR1 LNHNV, CDR2 YYDKDF (reference sequence). This CDR3 region has 12 residues. The CDR3 reads CATRDREDEQYF. The DNA for the CDR3 is TGTGCCACTCGGGACAGGGAGGACGAGCAGTACTTC.

This clonotype was seen more than once but under ten times. V gene TRBV27 combines with J gene TRBJ1-6; 11 bases align to TRBD1. Germline CDR1 reads MNHEY; CDR2 reads SMNVEV (reference sequence). The length of the CDR3 is 16 residues. The V and J ends lost 5 bases and 9 bases, in that order; junction bases with no gene match: 9. DNA of the CDR3: TGTGCCAGCAGTGCGCACCGGGACAGGGGGGTTTCACCCCTCCACTTT. It specifies CASSAHRDRGVSPLHF.

This clonotype was detected only a few times. V gene TRBV11-2 combines with J gene TRBJ2-5, with TRBD2 matching 8 bases. The germline V gene has CDR1 SGHAT and CDR2 FQNNGV. This CDR3 has 17 residues. V trimming: 3 bases; J trimming: 2 bases; junction bases outside the gene matches: 11. The CDR3 is CASSFEHSGTYQETQYF. The CDR3, as DNA: TGTGCCAGCAGCTTCGAACATAGCGGGACCTATCAAGAGACCCAGTACTTC. Using reference TRBV11-2 and TRBJ2-5 for the parts outside the CDR3, the full variable domain is EAGVAQSPRYKIIEKRQSVAFWCNPISGHATLYWYQQILGQGPKLLIQFQNNGVVDDSQLPKDRFSAERLKGVDSTLKIQPAKLEDSAVYLCASSFEHSGTYQETQYFGPGTRLLVL.

A few counts support this clonotype. The CDR3 sequence is CASSDRDNSPLHF. The CDR3 DNA sequence: TGTGCCAGCAGTGACCGGGATAATTCACCCCTCCACTTT. V is TRBV25-1 and J is TRBJ1-6; no clear D gene. Trimming stripped 3 bases from V and 5 bases from J, with 5 bases between. This CDR3 is built from 13 residues. Germline loops: CDR1 MGHDK, CDR2 SYGVNS. Drawing the rest from reference TRBV25-1 and TRBJ1-6, the complete variable domain is EADIYQTPRYLVIGTGKKITLECSQTMGHDKMYWYQQDPGMELHLIHYSYGVNSTEKGDLSSESTVSRIRTEHFPLTLESARPSHTSQYLCASSDRDNSPLHFGNGTRLTVT.

This clonotype turned up a few times. V is TRBV30 and J is TRBJ1-2, with 7 bases lining up with TRBD1. V shed 4 bases, J shed 0 bases, and the junction held 2 bases outside the gene matches. Germline CDR1 is GTSNPN and CDR2 is SVGIG (reference sequence). The CDR3 runs to 13 residues. The CDR3 region is CAWKGQTNYGYTF. The CDR3 DNA is TGTGCCTGGAAGGGACAGACTAACTATGGCTACACCTTC.

This chain joins TRBV11-2 and TRBJ1-1, with TRBD1 matching over 10 bases. Germline CDR1 is SGHAT and CDR2 is FQNNGV. CDR3 length: 13 residues. With 5 bases clipped from V and 7 bases from J, the junction kept 4 bases outside the gene matches. The CDR3, as DNA: TGTGCCAGCAGCAAAGGACAGGGGGGTGAAGCTTTCTTT. Translation gives CASSKGQGGEAFF.

The gene calls are TRBV6-5 and TRBJ2-7, with a possible D match to TRBD1 (5 bases). V lost 6 bases and J 2 bases, leaving 17 bases between the germline ends. From germline, CDR1 is MNHEY and CDR2 SVGAGI. This CDR3 contains 15 residues. CDR3 sequence: CASSYKGSATYEQYF. The CDR3, as DNA: TGTGCCAGCAGCTACAAGGGGTCCGCCACCTACGAGCAGTACTTC.

This CDR3 reads CASSSNPGLAGVTDTQYF. Written as DNA, the CDR3 is TGTGCCAGCAGTTCCAACCCGGGACTAGCGGGAGTTACAGATACGCAGTATTTT. This rearrangement joins TRBV6-2 or TRBV6-3 to TRBJ2-3, with 14 bases identical to TRBD2. The CDR3 runs to 18 residues. V lost 4 bases and J lost 3; bases outside the gene matches: 9. The V gene's germline CDR1 is MNHEY and CDR2 SVGEGT.

The V and J genes are TRBV4-1 and TRBJ2-5; the D is unclear. This CDR3 is built from 15 residues. Trimming shortened V by 8 bases and J by 1 base, and 17 bases separated the two germline ends. Germline CDR1 and CDR2: MGHRA and YSYEKL. As DNA, the CDR3 is TGCGCCAGCGCAACCGGGCCCCTTAGCCAAGAGACCCAGTACTTC. It codes for CASATGPLSQETQYF.

This clonotype was observed a few times. The V and J genes are TRBV7-9 and TRBJ1-2, with D perhaps matching TRBD1 (6 bases). CDR1 is SEHNR and CDR2 is FQNEAQ in the germline V gene (reference sequence). The CDR3 spans 14 residues. Trimming removed 5 bases at V and 4 bases at J, with 14 bases between. This CDR3 reads CASSKGGMGYGYTF. The DNA for the CDR3 is TGTGCCAGCAGCAAAGGGGGAATGGGCTATGGCTACACCTTC.